The rows below give T cell receptor beta chains drawn from one sample of a study of cytomegalovirus exposure and HLA in healthy donors. Only in-frame clones appear in the TCRdb table, and some are missing; sequencing was by immunoSEQ multiplex PCR. In the table there are 250,000 to 350,000 clones, roughly 90% of which are singletons. The sequenced material came from PBMCs. The receptors derive from a man aged 35-49 years in good health and CMV-seropositive. Each CDR3 is given with its conserved first and last residue. Each record gives: D gene, V gene, J gene, clone size, CDR3 DNA, CDR3 protein. The D gene is left open where the match is weak. Not every row has a clone size; where given, it reads once, few, many or a size class.

TRBD1	TRBV5-4	TRBJ2-2	-	TGTGCCAGCAGCTTGGCCCGCAGGGGGATAGCCGGGGAGCTGTTTTTT	CASSLARRGIAGELFF
-	TRBV27	TRBJ2-7	once	TGTGCCAGCAGTTTATTGAGGAACTCCTACGAGCAGTACTTC	CASSLLRNSYEQYF
TRBD2	TRBV7-3	TRBJ2-2	-	TGTGCCAGCAGCTCCCTAGCGGGAACCGGGGAGCTGTTTTTT	CASSSLAGTGELFF
-	TRBV7-8	TRBJ2-3	-	TGTGCCAGCAGCCCGGTGGGGCAGGGAGATACGCAGTATTTT	CASSPVGQGDTQYF
TRBD1	TRBV6-1	TRBJ1-2	-	TGTGCCAGCAGTGACGACAGGGAAGTCGGCGGCTACACCTTC	CASSDDREVGGYTF
TRBD2	TRBV6-1	TRBJ2-7	-	TGTGCCAGCAGTGGGACTAGCGGGAGCTCCTACGAGCAGTACTTC	CASSGTSGSSYEQYF
-	TRBV19	TRBJ2-3	-	TGTGCCAGTAGTATCGACGTGGGAGTGACAGATACGCAGTATTTT	CASSIDVGVTDTQYF
TRBD1	TRBV11-1	TRBJ2-1	-	TGTGCCAGCAGCTCTGACAGGGGAGTAAGGAATGAGCAGTTCTTC	CASSSDRGVRNEQFF
-	TRBV28	TRBJ1-2	-	TGTGCCAGCAGCCTACCGGACAGCCTTAACTATGGCTACACCTTC	CASSLPDSLNYGYTF
TRBD1	TRBV7-2	TRBJ1-4	-	TGTGCCAGCAGCCCAGAGACAGGGTCCCATGAAAAACTGTTTTTT	CASSPETGSHEKLFF
-	TRBV30	TRBJ1-2	-	TGTGCCTGGAGTGTACAGGGTAGGACCTTC	CAWSVQGRTF
-	TRBV4-2	TRBJ2-7	-	TGTGCCAGCAGCTCCCGGGACTCCTCCTACGAGCAGTACTTC	CASSSRDSSYEQYF
TRBD1	TRBV4-1	TRBJ2-2	-	TGCGCCAGCAGCCAAGATTCGAGGCAGGGGGCCGGGGAGCTGTTTTTT	CASSQDSRQGAGELFF
TRBD2	TRBV25-1	TRBJ2-2	once	TGTGCCAGCAGTGACGAGGCGGGGGATAACACCGGGGAGCTGTTTTTT	CASSDEAGDNTGELFF
TRBD1	TRBV5-4	TRBJ2-5	-	TGTGCCAGCAGCTCCGGGACAGACCAAGAGACCCAGTACTTC	CASSSGTDQETQYF
-	TRBV27	TRBJ2-7	once	TGTGCCAGCAGTTTACGACTGCTACCCTACGAGCAGTACTTC	CASSLRLLPYEQYF
-	TRBV6-1	TRBJ2-7	once	TGTGCCAGCAGACCTGTGGGGGGTCCCTCCTACGAGCAGTACTTC	CASRPVGGPSYEQYF
-	TRBV15	TRBJ2-7	-	TGTGCCACCAGCAGAGATAAAGGGGTTGAGCAGTACTTC	CATSRDKGVEQYF
-	TRBV28	TRBJ1-4	-	TGTGCCAGCAAGACGGGGGTGATTAACGAAAAACTGTTTTTT	CASKTGVINEKLFF
TRBD2	TRBV7-9	TRBJ2-7	-	TGTGCCAGCAGACCCGGGACTAGCGGCTACGAGCAGTACTTC	CASRPGTSGYEQYF
-	TRBV9	TRBJ2-3	-	TGTGCCAGCAGCGTCGGTTCTGATACGCAGTATTTT	CASSVGSDTQYF
-	TRBV28	TRBJ1-4	-	TGTGCCAGCAGTTTAATGGTTTTGTGGGGGGGAACGGATGAAAAACTGTTTTTT	CASSLMVLWGGTDEKLFF
TRBD1	TRBV5-1	TRBJ2-2	-	TGCGCCAGCAGCTTGCCCCAGGGGGCCGGGGAGCTGTTTTTT	CASSLPQGAGELFF
-	TRBV28	TRBJ2-7	-	TGTGCCAGCAACCTGGGAGAAGCTGGGGAGCAGTACTTC	CASNLGEAGEQYF
-	TRBV7-9	TRBJ1-4	-	TGTTCCAGCAGCGCCGCGATAGTGGAAAAACTGTTTTTT	CSSSAAIVEKLFF
TRBD1	TRBV7-9	TRBJ2-7	-	TGTGCCAGCAGCTCCCGGGACAGGGTATGGGAGCAGTACTTC	CASSSRDRVWEQYF
TRBD2	TRBV5-4	TRBJ2-7	-	TGTGCCAGCAGCGGGGAGGGACTAGCGGGAGGACCCTTCACCTACGAGCAGTACTTC	CASSGEGLAGGPFTYEQYF
TRBD1	TRBV28	TRBJ2-7	-	TGTGCCAGCAGTTCACCCGGACAGGAGAGCTCCTACGAGCAGTACTTC	CASSSPGQESSYEQYF
TRBD1	TRBV27	TRBJ1-5	-	TGTGCCAGCAGTAAGGACAGGGGGCCTAATCAGCCCCAGCATTTT	CASSKDRGPNQPQHF
-	TRBV5-6	TRBJ1-2	-	TGTGCCAGCAGCTTGGTCGCCATTCCGAGTGGCTACACCTTC	CASSLVAIPSGYTF
TRBD2	TRBV7-3	TRBJ2-1	-	TGTGCCAGCAGCTTAAATTTCGGACTAGCGGCCTACAATGAGCAGTTCTTC	CASSLNFGLAAYNEQFF
TRBD2	TRBV5-4	TRBJ2-7	-	TGTGCCAGCAGCTTGACTAGCGGGAACTTCTACGAGCAGTACTTC	CASSLTSGNFYEQYF
TRBD2	TRBV2	TRBJ2-7	-	TGTGCCAGCAGTGGGCTAGCGGGGGACTACGAGCAGTACTTC	CASSGLAGDYEQYF
TRBD1	TRBV7-9	TRBJ1-1	-	TGTGCCAGCAGCCCGACAGGGGCCACTGAAGCTTTCTTT	CASSPTGATEAFF
TRBD2	TRBV7-2	TRBJ2-7	-	TGTGCCAGCAGCAACCGACTAGCGGGAGGGCCCCTCGAGCAGTACTTC	CASSNRLAGGPLEQYF
-	TRBV7-9	TRBJ1-1	-	TGTGCCAGCAGCTTAGGGATAGGGGAAAACACTGAAGCTTTCTTT	CASSLGIGENTEAFF
-	TRBV11-2	TRBJ1-3	-	TGTGCCAGCAGCTTAGTTCTTGTTTCCGGAAACACCATATATTTT	CASSLVLVSGNTIYF
TRBD1	TRBV19	TRBJ1-5	-	TGTGCCAGTAGTATCCCATACCCGGGACAGGGGGAAAATCAGCCCCAGCATTTT	CASSIPYPGQGENQPQHF
TRBD2	TRBV19	TRBJ2-7	-	TGTGCCAGTAGTACTCCGACTCCTAGCGGGAGGGCCGACTACGAGCAGTACTTC	CASSTPTPSGRADYEQYF
-	TRBV2	TRBJ1-2	-	TGTGCCAGCAGGGAGGAGGGTCCCTCCTATGGCTACACCTTC	CASREEGPSYGYTF
-	TRBV29-1	TRBJ2-1	-	TGCAGCGCACAATCCCCAGGTTACAATGAGCAGTTCTTC	CSAQSPGYNEQFF
TRBD2	TRBV19	TRBJ2-3	-	TGTGCCAGTAGTATAGGAGGGAGGGCGCCCACAGATACGCAGTATTTT	CASSIGGRAPTDTQYF
TRBD2	TRBV11-1	TRBJ2-5	-	TGTGCCAGCAGACAAAATAGCGGGCGGGAAGAGACCCAGTACTTC	CASRQNSGREETQYF
-	TRBV5-1	TRBJ2-1	-	TGCGCCAGCAGCTTGGGGTCTAGCGCTGGTGAGCAGTTCTTC	CASSLGSSAGEQFF
TRBD2	TRBV5-1	TRBJ2-7	-	TGCGCCAGCAGCTTGGAGGCGGGAGTACCCTACGAGCAGTACTTC	CASSLEAGVPYEQYF
TRBD1	TRBV7-3	TRBJ1-2	-	TGTGCCAGCAGCCAGGACAGGGCGGGGCGAGGCTACACCTTC	CASSQDRAGRGYTF
TRBD1	TRBV5-1	TRBJ1-1	once	TGCGCCAGCAGCTTGGCGAGGGACAGGGGGGGGAACACTGAAGCTTTCTTT	CASSLARDRGGNTEAFF
-	TRBV7-6	TRBJ2-2	few	TGTGCCAGCAGGCCTTCTCCGGGGAGCAACACCGGGGAGCTGTTTTTT	CASRPSPGSNTGELFF
-	TRBV19	TRBJ1-1	-	TGTGCCAGTAGAGGGGGTACCACTGAAGCTTTCTTT	CASRGGTTEAFF
TRBD2	TRBV19	TRBJ2-7	-	TGTGCCAGTAGTCTAAGCGGGGGCTTCTCCTACGAGCAGTACTTC	CASSLSGGFSYEQYF